The following is a T cell receptor (beta chain) sequence with its context. Its specificity is not known. Time point denoted: week 23, last vaccination. All doses held 300 ug of mutant IDH1 20-mer peptide, with topical imiquimod. Profiling relied on immunoSEQ multiplex PCR, and the TCRdb table lists in-frame clones only, not all of them. The sample records roughly 60,000 clones, more than 75% being singletons. The CDR3 consists of 16 residues. V gave up 4 bases and J gave up 2 bases; unmatched junction bases: 10. Germline V gene sequence: CDR1 MNHEY, CDR2 SVGAGI. The data belong to a study of a mutant IDH1 vaccine in newly diagnosed glioma. Study overall: Patients were started on vaccination 4-6 weeks after radiotherapy alone, or with temozolomide cycles. Treated patients were roughly 62% male, roughly 40% female, mean age roughly 39 years. Earlier therapy was either radiotherapy, temozolomide, or both, and most got both.

This chain connects TRBV6-5 to TRBJ2-7; 8 bases match TRBD1. The TCR was taken from a man aged 25-40 years with glioma. Sequenced material: PBMCs, taken from a glioma patient whose treatment included an IDH1 peptide vaccine. The DNA for the CDR3 is TGTGCCAGCAGTTCTCCCCGGACAGGGTTCGCCTACGAGCAGTACTTC. Its protein product is CASSSPRTGFAYEQYF.